This T cell receptor beta chain is drawn from a study of blood T cells in healthy people across ages. V was trimmed by 2 bases and J by 2 bases, leaving 7 bases between them. The CDR3 is 14 amino acids. This clonotype was detected ten times or more. Sample-barcoded 5' priming and a J-beta primer mix drove a second PCR of roughly 7 to 11 cycles. One entry per CDR3 protein results from TCRdb running MiXCR on the 5' RACE reads. The table lists fewer than 1,000,000 distinct CDR3 sequences, under 45% of them singletons. Sequencing was performed on blood. The V and J genes are TRBV12-3 or TRBV12-4 and TRBJ2-1; perhaps TRBD2 as D (5 bases). This clonotype originated in a man in his sixties in good health. CDR3 region: CASSLTSPYNEQFF. The CDR3 bases are TGTGCCAGCAGTTTAACTAGTCCCTACAATGAGCAGTTCTTC.